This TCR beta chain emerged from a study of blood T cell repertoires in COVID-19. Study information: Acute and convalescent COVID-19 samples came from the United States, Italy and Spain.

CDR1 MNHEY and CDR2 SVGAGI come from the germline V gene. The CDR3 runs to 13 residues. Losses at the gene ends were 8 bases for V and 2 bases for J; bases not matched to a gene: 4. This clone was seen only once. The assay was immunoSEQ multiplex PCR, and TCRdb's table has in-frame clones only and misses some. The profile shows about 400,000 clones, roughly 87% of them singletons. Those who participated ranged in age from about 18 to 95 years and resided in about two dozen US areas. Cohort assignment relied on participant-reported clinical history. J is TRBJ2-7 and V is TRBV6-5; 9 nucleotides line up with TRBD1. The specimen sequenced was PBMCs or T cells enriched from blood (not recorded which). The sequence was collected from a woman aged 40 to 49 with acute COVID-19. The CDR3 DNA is TGTGCCAGCCGAGGACAGGGGACCTACGAGCAGTACTTC. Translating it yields CASRGQGTYEQYF.